Listed here are 21 T cell receptor beta chains from one sample, sequenced in a study of T cells after yellow fever vaccination (dated by TCRdb to the late 2010s). Interpreted using the paper, the treatment or condition label stands for: live attenuated yellow fever vaccine strain. To prepare the library, 5' RACE was applied. Sequencer: Illumina HiSeq 2500. TCRdb trimmed the raw reads at Q25, called clones with MiXCR and kept productive beta chains. When rows share a CDR3 protein, they turn into one entry using the most common DNA and genes. The sample yields approximately 550,000 distinct CDR3 sequences; around 21% were counted once. Approximately 15% of the sample is taken by the ten largest. This material consisted of PBMCs, taken 15 days after the yellow fever booster vaccination. These receptor sequences come from a man under 40 who received the YFV17D yellow fever vaccine.

The chain is built from TRBV7-9 and TRBJ2-6; D possibly corresponds to TRBD1 (6 bases). This CDR3 is 14 amino acids long. The germline gives CDR1 SEHNR, CDR2 FQNEAQ (reference sequence). V gave up 10 bases and J gave up 1 base, with 11 bases separating them. The CDR3 sequence: CATGDMSGANVLTF. CDR3 coding DNA: TGTGCCACAGGGGACATGTCTGGGGCCAACGTCCTGACTTTC.

This clonotype was observed a few times. V gene TRBV6-1 combines with J gene TRBJ2-2, with D possibly matching TRBD2 (5 bases). This CDR3 has 14 residues. Germline assignment: CDR1 MNHNS and CDR2 SASEGT. Trimming pared 4 bases from V and 5 bases from J, leaving 11 bases between. The CDR3 sequence: CASSVRAGTGELFF. CDR3 bases: TGTGCCAGCAGTGTGAGGGCCGGGACCGGGGAGCTGTTTTTT.

The V gene is TRBV24-1, the J gene TRBJ2-3; D might be TRBD2 (5 bases). V gave up 4 bases and J gave up 1 base, with 11 bases separating them. CDR3 length: 15 amino acids. Germline assignment: CDR1 KGHDR and CDR2 SFDVKD. The CDR3 here is CATSDSGHRTDTQYF. Written as DNA, the CDR3 is TGTGCCACCAGTGACAGCGGCCACCGCACAGATACGCAGTATTTT.

This chain connects TRBV18 to TRBJ2-3; D call uncertain. The CDR3 runs 15 residues. Trimming pared 0 bases from V and 6 bases from J, leaving 13 bases between. Germline loops: CDR1 KGHSH, CDR2 LQKENI. The CDR3 protein is CASSPPGPAKDTQYF. The CDR3 DNA follows: TGTGCCAGCTCACCACCCGGGCCGGCGAAGGATACGCAGTATTTT.

This clonotype was observed a handful of times. The rearrangement joins TRBV10-3 to TRBJ1-5, with a tentative D call TRBD1 (5 bases). Germline CDR1 is ENHRY and CDR2 is SYGVKD. The V end lost 4 bases, the J end lost 1 base, and 8 bases lay between the germline ends. CDR3 size: 14 residues. The chain's CDR3 is CAISVGGSNQPQHF. The CDR3 region has the DNA TGTGCCATCAGTGTGGGGGGGAGCAATCAGCCCCAGCATTTT.

This clonotype was seen a handful of times. The chain joins TRBV5-6 to TRBJ2-5; D tentatively reads TRBD1 or TRBD2 (5 bases each). CDR3 length: 14 amino acids. The ends were cut back, 6 bases at V and 6 bases at J, with 18 bases in the middle. Germline values: CDR1 SGHDT, CDR2 YYEEEE. The CDR3 coding sequence is TGTGCCAGCACCGACGACCGGGGCGGACAGACCCAGTACTTC. Translation gives CASTDDRGGQTQYF.

This clonotype has only a few counts. V and J are TRBV7-2 and TRBJ1-5; no firm D call. V was shortened by 1 base and J by 5 bases, with 6 bases between the two germline ends. Germline CDR1 is SGHTA and CDR2 is FQGNSA. CDR3 size: 13 residues. CDR3 sequence: CASSLERHQPQHF. The DNA of the CDR3 is TGTGCCAGCAGCTTAGAAAGGCATCAGCCCCAGCATTTT.

The CDR3 here is CASSPRQLGEQFF. The CDR3 DNA is TGTGCCAGTAGTCCTCGTCAGCTTGGCGAGCAGTTCTTC. J is TRBJ2-1 and V is TRBV19, with D hard to call. Germline V gene data show CDR1 as LNHDA and CDR2 as SQIVND (reference sequence). V lost 5 bases and J lost 10, with 15 bases in between. The length of the CDR3 is 13 residues. The variable domain in full, with the rest retrieved from reference TRBV19 and TRBJ2-1, is DGGITQSPKYLFRKEGQNVTLSCEQNLNHDAMYWYRQDPGQGLRLIYYSQIVNDFQKGDIAEGYSVSREKKESFPLTVTSAQKNPTAFYLCASSPRQLGEQFFGPGTRLTVL.

This clonotype was picked up many times. V gene TRBV4-3 combines with J gene TRBJ1-4, with D possibly being TRBD1 (6 bases). The CDR3 extends over 14 amino acids. CDR1 is LGHNA and CDR2 is YSLEER in the germline V gene. V was cut by 1 base and J by 6 bases, with 9 bases left in between. The CDR3 DNA reads TGCGCCAGCAGCCAAGGCAGGGGCTATGAAAAACTGTTTTTT. This gives the protein CASSQGRGYEKLFF.

This clonotype was seen more than once but under ten times. V gene TRBV10-3 combines with J gene TRBJ2-3; 9 bases are shared with TRBD1. The CDR3 has 17 residues. V shed 5 bases, J shed 1 base, and the junction held 10 bases outside the gene matches. The germline V gene has CDR1 ENHRY and CDR2 SYGVKD. CDR3 sequence: CAISPGTGSPGTDTQYF. The CDR3 nucleotides read TGTGCCATCAGTCCCGGGACAGGGAGCCCTGGCACAGATACGCAGTATTTT.

This clonotype was seen more than once but under ten times. The J gene is TRBJ1-1, the V gene TRBV6-1; the D is unclear. The CDR3 spans 14 residues. V dropped 8 bases and J dropped 5 bases, with 18 bases sitting between them. The germline CDR1 and CDR2 sequences are MNHNS and SASEGT. The CDR3 DNA reads TGTGCCAGCGCAGGCAGCCTAACTTTTACTGAAGCTTTCTTT. Amino acids: CASAGSLTFTEAFF.

This chain links TRBV5-4 with TRBJ2-2, with 8 bases fitting TRBD2. The trim removed 2 bases at V and 3 bases at J, leaving 6 bases unmatched. Germline loops: CDR1 SGHNT, CDR2 YYREEE (reference sequence). CDR3 length equals 16 residues. The CDR3 nucleotides are TGTGCCAGCAGCTTTGACCCGGGGGGGCACACCGGGGAGCTGTTTTTT. Amino acids: CASSFDPGGHTGELFF.

This clonotype was counted a few times. The chain carries TRBV7-2 and TRBJ1-6, with 10 bases that match TRBD1. The junction had 8 bases not matched to a gene; V was cut back by 8 bases and J by 10 bases. This CDR3 region has 14 residues. The V gene's germline CDR1 is SGHTA and CDR2 FQGNSA. CDR3 sequence (DNA): TGTGCCAGCTCCACGGGACAGGGGTACTCACCCCTCCACTTT. Amino acids: CASSTGQGYSPLHF.

This clonotype was observed a handful of times. The J gene is TRBJ2-1, the V gene TRBV5-1, with 8 bases fitting TRBD2. V lost 7 bases to trimming and J lost 7 bases; unmatched junction nucleotides: 7. This CDR3 contains 13 residues. The V gene's germline CDR1 is SGHRS and CDR2 YFSETQ. The CDR3 DNA sequence: TGCGCCAGCGGGGTGCTAGCGGGTAATGAGCAGTTCTTC. It yields the protein CASGVLAGNEQFF. Full variable domain (outside the CDR3, taken from reference TRBV5-1 and TRBJ2-1): KAGVTQTPRYLIKTRGQQVTLSCSPISGHRSVSWYQQTPGQGLQFLFEYFSETQRNKGNFPGRFSGRQFSNSRSEMNVSTLELGDSALYLCASGVLAGNEQFFGPGTRLTVL.

The J gene is TRBJ1-4, the V gene TRBV27, with unresolved D. The CDR3 has 15 amino acids. Germline V gives CDR1 MNHEY, CDR2 SMNVEV (reference sequence). Between the trimmed V and J ends, which lost 5 bases and 8 bases, there was a span of 18 bases. The CDR3 sequence: CASSPSSRRGEKLFF. The CDR3 DNA reads as TGTGCCAGCAGTCCCTCGTCACGCCGGGGAGAAAAACTGTTTTTT.

The V call is TRBV12-3 or TRBV12-4, the J call TRBJ2-2, with D possibly being TRBD2 (5 bases). V was trimmed by 5 bases and J by 2 bases, leaving 9 bases between them. CDR3 length: 14 residues. The CDR3 nucleotides are TGTGCCAGCAGTCGACTACAAAACACCGGGGAGCTGTTTTTT. Protein sequence: CASSRLQNTGELFF.

CDR3 nucleotides: TGTGCCAGCAGCCGGGGACTAGCGAGCCACTACGAGCAGTACTTC. Translation: CASSRGLASHYEQYF. The gene calls are TRBV3-1 and TRBJ2-7, with 10 bases matching TRBD2. Germline-derived CDR1 and CDR2 are LGHDT and YNNKEL (reference sequence). The V segment lost 4 bases and the J segment 3 bases; nucleotides outside the gene matches: 6. The CDR3 is 15 amino acids.

The V gene is TRBV7-2, the J gene TRBJ1-6; D remains ambiguous. Germline V gene lookup returns CDR1 SGHTA and CDR2 FQGNSA. V lost 2 bases and J 5 bases, leaving 7 bases between the germline ends. The CDR3 is 14 amino acids. The CDR3 region is CASSLSRNNSPLHF. In nucleotides, the CDR3 is TGTGCCAGCAGCTTAAGTCGGAATAATTCACCCCTCCACTTT. The full variable domain, in which reference TRBV7-2 and TRBJ1-6 provide the parts outside the CDR3, is GAGVSQSPSNKVTEKGKDVELRCDPISGHTALYWYRQSLGQGLEFLIYFQGNSAPDKSGLPSDRFSAERTGGSVSTLTIQRTQQEDSAVYLCASSLSRNNSPLHFGNGTRLTVT.

The J gene is TRBJ2-4, the V gene TRBV28, with 8 bases lining up with TRBD1. V trimming: 5 bases; J trimming: 6 bases; junction bases outside the gene matches: 6. This CDR3 has 14 residues. From germline, CDR1 is MDHEN and CDR2 SYDVKM. DNA for the CDR3: TGTGCCAGCAGTCCGGCGGACAGGGTAAACATTCAGTACTTC. Protein: CASSPADRVNIQYF.

This clonotype was recorded a few times. The chain joins TRBV5-6 to TRBJ2-7; 14 bases line up with TRBD2. CDR3 length equals 14 residues. The germline V gene encodes CDR1 SGHDT and CDR2 YYEEEE. The junction had 3 bases not matched to a gene; V was cut back by 4 bases and J by 6 bases. DNA of the CDR3: TGTGCCAGCAGCGGGGGACTAGCGGGAGCCGAGCAGTACTTC. This codes for CASSGGLAGAEQYF.

The table lists this clonotype with a count of one. V usage is TRBV5-1 and J usage is TRBJ2-7; the match to TRBD2 covers 8 bases. Germline CDR1 reads SGHRS; CDR2 reads YFSETQ. V was clipped by 4 bases and J by 1 base; unmatched bases: 7. The CDR3 consists of 15 residues. This CDR3 is CASSTGTSRSYEQYF. CDR3 bases: TGCGCCAGCAGCACCGGGACTAGTCGATCCTACGAGCAGTACTTC.